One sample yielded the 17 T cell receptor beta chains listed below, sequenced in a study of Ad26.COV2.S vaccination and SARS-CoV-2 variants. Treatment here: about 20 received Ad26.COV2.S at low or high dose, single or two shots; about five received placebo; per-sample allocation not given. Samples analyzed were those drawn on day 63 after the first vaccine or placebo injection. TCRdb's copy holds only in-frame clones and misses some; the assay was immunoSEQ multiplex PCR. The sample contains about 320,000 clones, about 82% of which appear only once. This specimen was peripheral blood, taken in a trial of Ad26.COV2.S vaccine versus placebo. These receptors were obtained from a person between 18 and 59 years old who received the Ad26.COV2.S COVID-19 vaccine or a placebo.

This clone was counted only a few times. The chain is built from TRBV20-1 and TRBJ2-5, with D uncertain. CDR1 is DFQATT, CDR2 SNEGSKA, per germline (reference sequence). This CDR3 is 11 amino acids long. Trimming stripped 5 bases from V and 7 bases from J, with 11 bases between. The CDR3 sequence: CSAAPAGTQYF. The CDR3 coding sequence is TGCAGTGCTGCCCCGGCTGGGACCCAGTACTTC.

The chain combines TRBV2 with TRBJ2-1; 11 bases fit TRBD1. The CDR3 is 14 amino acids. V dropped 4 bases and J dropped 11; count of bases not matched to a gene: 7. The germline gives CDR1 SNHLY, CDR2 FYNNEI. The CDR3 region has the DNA TGTGCCAGCAGTGCAGGGGACAGGGGGGGAAAGCAGTTCTTC. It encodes CASSAGDRGGKQFF.

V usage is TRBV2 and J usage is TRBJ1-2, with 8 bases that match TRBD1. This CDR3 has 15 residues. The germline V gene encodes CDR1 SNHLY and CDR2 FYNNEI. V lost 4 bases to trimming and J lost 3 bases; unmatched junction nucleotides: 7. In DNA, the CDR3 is TGTGCCAGCAGTGGAACCCAGGGGGCAGACTATGGCTACACCTTC. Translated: CASSGTQGADYGYTF.

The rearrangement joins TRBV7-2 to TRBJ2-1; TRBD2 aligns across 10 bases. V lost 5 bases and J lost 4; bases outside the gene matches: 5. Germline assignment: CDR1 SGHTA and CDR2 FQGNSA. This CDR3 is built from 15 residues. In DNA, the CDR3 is TGTGCCAGCAGCAATAGCGGGGGGCCGTACAATGAGCAGTTCTTC. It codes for CASSNSGGPYNEQFF.

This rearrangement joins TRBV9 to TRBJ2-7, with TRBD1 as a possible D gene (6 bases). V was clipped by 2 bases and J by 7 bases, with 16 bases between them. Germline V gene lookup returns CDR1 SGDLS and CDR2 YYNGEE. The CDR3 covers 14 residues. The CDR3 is CASSVDGQGTEQYF. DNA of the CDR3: TGTGCCAGCAGCGTTGACGGGCAAGGGACAGAGCAGTACTTC. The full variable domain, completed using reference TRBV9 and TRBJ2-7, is DSGVTQTPKHLITATGQRVTLRCSPRSGDLSVYWYQQSLDQGLQFLIQYYNGEERAKGNILERFSAQQFPDLHSELNLSSLELGDSALYFCASSVDGQGTEQYFGPGTRLTVT.

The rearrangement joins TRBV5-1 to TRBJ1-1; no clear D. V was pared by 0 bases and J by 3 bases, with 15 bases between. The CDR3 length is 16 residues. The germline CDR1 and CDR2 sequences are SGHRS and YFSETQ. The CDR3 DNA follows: TGCGCCAGCAGCTTGGGTAGCGGGGTAGGGTACACTGAAGCTTTCTTT. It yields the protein CASSLGSGVGYTEAFF.

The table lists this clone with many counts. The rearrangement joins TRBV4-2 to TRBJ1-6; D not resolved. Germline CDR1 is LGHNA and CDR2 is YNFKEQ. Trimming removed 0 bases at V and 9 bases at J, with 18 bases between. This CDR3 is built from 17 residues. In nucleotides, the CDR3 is TGTGCCAGCAGCCAAGAGATTACGGGTGTAAGGGTTTCACCCCTCCACTTT. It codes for CASSQEITGVRVSPLHF.

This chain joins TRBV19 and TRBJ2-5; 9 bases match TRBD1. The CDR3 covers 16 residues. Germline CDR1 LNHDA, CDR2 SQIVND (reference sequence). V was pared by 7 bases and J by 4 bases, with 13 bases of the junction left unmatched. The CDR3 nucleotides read TGTGCCAGTAAAGGATTGCCTGGGACAGGGTCAGAGACCCAGTACTTC. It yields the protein CASKGLPGTGSETQYF.

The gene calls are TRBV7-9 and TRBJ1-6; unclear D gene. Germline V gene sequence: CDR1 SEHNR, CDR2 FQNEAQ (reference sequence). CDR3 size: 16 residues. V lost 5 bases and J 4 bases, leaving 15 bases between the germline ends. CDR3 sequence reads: CASSPRRGGYNSPLHF. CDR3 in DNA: TGTGCCAGCAGCCCCCGAAGAGGAGGATATAATTCACCCCTCCACTTT.

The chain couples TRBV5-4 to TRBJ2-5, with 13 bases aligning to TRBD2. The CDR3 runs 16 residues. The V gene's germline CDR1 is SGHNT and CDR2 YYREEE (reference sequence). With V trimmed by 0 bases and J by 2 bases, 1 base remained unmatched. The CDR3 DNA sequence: TGTGCCAGCAGCTTGGGACTAGCGGGGGGTCAAGAGACCCAGTACTTC. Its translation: CASSLGLAGGQETQYF.

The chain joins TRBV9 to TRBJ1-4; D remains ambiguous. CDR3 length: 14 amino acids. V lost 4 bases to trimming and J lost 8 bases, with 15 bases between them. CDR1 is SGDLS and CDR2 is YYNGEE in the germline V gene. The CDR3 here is CASSPLMVGEKLFF. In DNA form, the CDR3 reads TGTGCCAGCAGCCCCCTAATGGTGGGAGAAAAACTGTTTTTT.

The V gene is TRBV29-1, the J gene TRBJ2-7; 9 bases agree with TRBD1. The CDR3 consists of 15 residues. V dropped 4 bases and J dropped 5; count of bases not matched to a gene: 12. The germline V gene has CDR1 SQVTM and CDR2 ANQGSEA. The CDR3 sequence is CSVAFTGTGTHEQYF. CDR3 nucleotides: TGCAGCGTTGCCTTCACCGGGACAGGGACCCACGAGCAGTACTTC.

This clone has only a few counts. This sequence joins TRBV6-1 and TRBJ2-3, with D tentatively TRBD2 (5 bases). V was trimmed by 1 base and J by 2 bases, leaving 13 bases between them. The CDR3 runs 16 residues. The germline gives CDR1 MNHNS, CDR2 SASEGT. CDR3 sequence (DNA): TGTGCCAGCAGTGAAGAGCCCGGGAAACCCACAGATACGCAGTATTTT. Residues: CASSEEPGKPTDTQYF.

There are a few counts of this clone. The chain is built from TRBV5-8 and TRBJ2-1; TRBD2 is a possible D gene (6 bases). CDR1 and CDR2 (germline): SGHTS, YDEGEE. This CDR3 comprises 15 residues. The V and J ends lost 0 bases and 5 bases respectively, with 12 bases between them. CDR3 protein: CASSLGLVGDNEQFF. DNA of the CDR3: TGTGCCAGCAGCTTGGGACTAGTCGGGGACAATGAGCAGTTCTTC. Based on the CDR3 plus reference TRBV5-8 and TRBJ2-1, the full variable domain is EAGVTQSPTHLIKTRGQQATLRCSPISGHTSVYWYQQALGLGLQFLLWYDEGEERNRGNFPPRFSGRQFPNYSSELNVNALELEDSALYLCASSLGLVGDNEQFFGPGTRLTVL.

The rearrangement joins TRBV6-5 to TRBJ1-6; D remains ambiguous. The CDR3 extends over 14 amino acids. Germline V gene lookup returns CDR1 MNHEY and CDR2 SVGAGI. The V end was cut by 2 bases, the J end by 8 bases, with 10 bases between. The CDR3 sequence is CASSYVAFDSPLHF. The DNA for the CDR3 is TGTGCCAGCAGTTACGTGGCGTTTGATTCACCCCTCCACTTT.

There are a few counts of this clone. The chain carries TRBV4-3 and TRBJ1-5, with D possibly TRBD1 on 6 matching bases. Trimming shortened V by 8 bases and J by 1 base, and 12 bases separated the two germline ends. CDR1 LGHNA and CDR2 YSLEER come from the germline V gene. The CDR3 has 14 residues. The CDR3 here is CASARDISNQPQHF. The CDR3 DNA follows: TGCGCCAGCGCCAGGGACATCAGCAATCAGCCCCAGCATTTT.

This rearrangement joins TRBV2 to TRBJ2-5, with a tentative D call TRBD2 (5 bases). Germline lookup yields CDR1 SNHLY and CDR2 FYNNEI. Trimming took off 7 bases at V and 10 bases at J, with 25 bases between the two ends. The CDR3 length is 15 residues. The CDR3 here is CASTEEKASTRGQYF. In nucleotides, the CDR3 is TGTGCCAGCACCGAGGAGAAGGCCAGCACTCGGGGCCAGTACTTC. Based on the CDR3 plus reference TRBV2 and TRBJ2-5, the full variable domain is EPEVTQTPSHQVTQMGQEVILRCVPISNHLYFYWYRQILGQKVEFLVSFYNNEISEKSEIFDDQFSVERPDGSNFTLKIRSTKLEDSAMYFCASTEEKASTRGQYFGPGTRLLVL.